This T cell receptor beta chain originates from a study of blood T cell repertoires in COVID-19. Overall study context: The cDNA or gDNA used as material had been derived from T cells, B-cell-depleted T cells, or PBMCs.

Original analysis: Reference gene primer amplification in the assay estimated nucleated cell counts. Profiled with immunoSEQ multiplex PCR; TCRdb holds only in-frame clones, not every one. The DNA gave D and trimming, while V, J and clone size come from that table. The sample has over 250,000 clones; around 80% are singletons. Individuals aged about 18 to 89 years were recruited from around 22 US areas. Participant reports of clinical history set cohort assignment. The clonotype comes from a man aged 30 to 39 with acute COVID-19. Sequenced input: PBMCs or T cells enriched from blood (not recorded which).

CDR3 loop: CASSQLPGLAGYNEQFF. Here the CDR3 DNA reads TGTGCCAGCAGCCAATTACCGGGACTAGCGGGGTACAATGAGCAGTTCTTC. V gene TRBV4-2 combines with J gene TRBJ2-1; 13 positions agree with TRBD2. The CDR3 is 17 residues long. The germline gives CDR1 LGHNA, CDR2 YNFKEQ. Germline trimming cut 2 bases from V and 4 bases from J; bases unmatched to any gene: 5.